This T cell receptor (beta chain) is drawn from a study of human T cells and chemical hapten exposure. About the study: Sensitizing treatment utilized 2% DPC over a 2 cm by 2 cm portion of upper inner arm skin. Patches with 0.01% DPC went on the upper back, and the tests were read at 6 days. Study-wide results and caveats: Among TCRs, those above 1 in 1000 frequency were unaffected by DPC sensitization. Compared to controls, expanded TCRs made significantly more large clusters of similar CDR3s.

One entry per CDR3 protein results from TCRdb running MiXCR on the RACE reads. Of 84,000 or so distinct CDR3 sequences in the sample, 10% were seen once. This sample's time point: patch test 1, 2 weeks after DPC sensitization. As to treatment: therapeutic diphenylcyclopropenone sensitization with weekly scalp DPC. The V gene end was trimmed by 5 bases and the J gene end by 10 bases; junction bases not matched to a gene: 9. The CDR3 is made up of 14 amino acids. Germline CDR1 and CDR2: SGHAT and FQNNGV. Of note for this clonotype: Its specificity is unknown.

The specimen comprised whole blood, sampled in connection with sensitization to the hapten diphenylcyclopropenone (DPC). The chain has TRBV11-2 and TRBJ2-3, with TRBD2 identical over 10 bases. The receptor was derived from a middle-aged man with alopecia areata. Some clones in this sample may be carry-over from other donors' samples. This chain's CDR3 is CASSPSSLAGAQYF. The CDR3 nucleotides are TGTGCCAGCAGCCCCAGCAGCCTAGCGGGAGCGCAGTATTTT. The whole variable domain, remainder taken from reference TRBV11-2 and TRBJ2-3, is EAGVAQSPRYKIIEKRQSVAFWCNPISGHATLYWYQQILGQGPKLLIQFQNNGVVDDSQLPKDRFSAERLKGVDSTLKIQPAKLEDSAVYLCASSPSSLAGAQYFGPGTRLTVL.